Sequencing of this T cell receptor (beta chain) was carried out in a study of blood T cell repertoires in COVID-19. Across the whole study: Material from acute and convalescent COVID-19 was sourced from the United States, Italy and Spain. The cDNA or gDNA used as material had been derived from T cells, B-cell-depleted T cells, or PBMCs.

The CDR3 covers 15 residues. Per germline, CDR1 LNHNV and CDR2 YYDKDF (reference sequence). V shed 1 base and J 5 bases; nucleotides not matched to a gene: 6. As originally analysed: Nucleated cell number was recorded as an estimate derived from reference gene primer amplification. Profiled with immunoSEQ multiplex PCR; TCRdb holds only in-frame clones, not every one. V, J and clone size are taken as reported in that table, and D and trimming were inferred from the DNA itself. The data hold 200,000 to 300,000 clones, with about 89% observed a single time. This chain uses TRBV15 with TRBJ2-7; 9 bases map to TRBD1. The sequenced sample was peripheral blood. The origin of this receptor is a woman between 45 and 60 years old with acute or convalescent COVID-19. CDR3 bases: TGTGCCACCAGCAGAGTGGGACAGGGAATCCACGAGCAGTACTTC. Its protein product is CATSRVGQGIHEQYF.